This is a list of T cell receptor beta chains from one sample in a study of blood T cell repertoires in COVID-19. TCRdb's copy holds only in-frame clones and misses some; the assay was immunoSEQ multiplex PCR. The data contain about 88,000 clones, less than 95% of them seen just once; the ten biggest clones take up 5% to 7%. Sequencing was carried out using peripheral blood. Receptor source: a man aged 18 to 29 with COVID-19, enrolled during active disease. Each CDR3 is given with its conserved first and last residue. Each record gives: V gene, CDR3 length, D gene, clone size, J gene, CDR3 DNA, CDR3 protein. D genes are given only for firm matches. A clone size is listed for some rows: how often the clone was seen (once, few, many), or a class if it is expanded.

TRBV5-6	16	TRBD2	-	TRBJ2-2	TGTGCCAGCAGCCTAGGACTAGCGGGAGAAACCGGGGAGCTGTTTTTT	CASSLGLAGETGELFF
TRBV5-1	14	-	-	TRBJ2-7	TGCGCCAGCAGCTTGGGGCAGGGGAGCTACGAGCAGTACTTC	CASSLGQGSYEQYF
TRBV27	16	TRBD1	-	TRBJ2-3	TGTGCCAGCAGTACCACAGGGGTCACTAGCACAGATACGCAGTATTTT	CASSTTGVTSTDTQYF
TRBV6-5	11	-	once	TRBJ2-7	TGTGCCAGCAGTTCCAACTACGAGCAGTACTTC	CASSSNYEQYF
TRBV3-1/TRBV3-2	16	TRBD2	once	TRBJ2-2	TGTGCCAGCAGCCGTCTAGCGGGGGGGAACACCGGGGAGCTGTTTTTT	CASSRLAGGNTGELFF
TRBV5-6	13	-	-	TRBJ2-7	TGTGCCAGCAGCTTGACAGGGGGGGACGAGCAGTACTTC	CASSLTGGDEQYF
TRBV7-7	15	-	-	TRBJ2-2	TGTGCCAGCAGCTCTACCGGACCGAGCGGCGGGGAGCTGTTTTTT	CASSSTGPSGGELFF
TRBV7-8	15	-	-	TRBJ2-7	TGTGCCAGCAGCTTAATAGCGGTCCGCTCCTACGAGCAGTACTTC	CASSLIAVRSYEQYF
TRBV10-2	14	-	-	TRBJ2-7	TGCGCCAGCAGGGGGGACTTCAGCTCCTACGAGCAGTACTTC	CASRGDFSSYEQYF
TRBV9	13	TRBD1	-	TRBJ2-7	TGTGCCAGCAGCCCCTGGACAGGGAACGAGCAGTACTTC	CASSPWTGNEQYF
TRBV5-1	19	TRBD2	once	TRBJ2-1	TGCGCCAGCAACCCCGTCCCGGGACTAGCGGGATTGACCTACAATGAGCAGTTCTTC	CASNPVPGLAGLTYNEQFF
TRBV9	15	TRBD1	-	TRBJ1-3	TGTGCCAGCAGCACCAGGGGGACCAGTGGAAACACCATATATTTT	CASSTRGTSGNTIYF
TRBV18	15	-	-	TRBJ2-7	TGTGCCAGCTCATTAAGACAGGGGACTACCTACGAGCAGTACTTC	CASSLRQGTTYEQYF
TRBV4-3	14	TRBD2	-	TRBJ2-1	TGCGCCAGCGCGGCTAGCGGGAACTCCTATGAGCAGTTCTTC	CASAASGNSYEQFF
TRBV2	14	TRBD1	-	TRBJ2-7	TGTGCCAGCAGAGCCGACAGGGGTAGCGGCGAGCAGTACTTC	CASRADRGSGEQYF
TRBV25-1	16	TRBD2	-	TRBJ2-3	TGTGCCAGCAGTGAATTTAGCGGGAGGGCCGGAGATACGCAGTATTTT	CASSEFSGRAGDTQYF
TRBV29-1	12	TRBD1	-	TRBJ2-1	TGCAGCGTTGAAGAAGACAGGGTAAATCGGTTCTTC	CSVEEDRVNRFF
TRBV30	13	-	-	TRBJ1-4	TGTGCCTGGAGTGTCGGAACTAATGAAAAACTGCTTTTT	CAWSVGTNEKLLF
TRBV7-2	15	-	-	TRBJ2-7	TGTGCCAGCAGCCTACCGGGACGGAGGGCCCGAGAGCAGTACTTC	CASSLPGRRAREQYF
TRBV27	17	TRBD2	-	TRBJ2-3	TGTGCCAGCACCCATCCCCGGACTAGCGGTCCCACAGATACGCAGTATTTT	CASTHPRTSGPTDTQYF
TRBV4-1	14	-	-	TRBJ2-7	TGCGCCAGCACTCGCGTGGTTCGGTCCTACGAGCAGTACTTC	CASTRVVRSYEQYF
TRBV20-1	11	TRBD1	-	TRBJ2-3	TGCAGTCGGACGCCGGGACAGGGTGAATATTTT	CSRTPGQGEYF
TRBV6-5	15	TRBD1	-	TRBJ1-2	TGTGCCAGCAGTTACTACAGGGGGCATGGCTATGGCTACACCTTC	CASSYYRGHGYGYTF
TRBV5-1	13	-	-	TRBJ2-5	TGCGCCAGCTCCTGGGTTTCGGGAGAGACCCAGTACTTC	CASSWVSGETQYF
TRBV7-2	14	-	-	TRBJ2-3	TGTGCCAGCAGCCGCCAACTTAGCACAGATACGCAGTATTTT	CASSRQLSTDTQYF
TRBV6-5	14	-	-	TRBJ1-1	TGTGCCAGCACTATAGGACAGCCTTCCACTGAAGCTTTCTTT	CASTIGQPSTEAFF
TRBV19	15	TRBD2	-	TRBJ2-7	TGTGCCAGTAGTATATCTTTTAGCGGGGACTACGAGCAGTACTTC	CASSISFSGDYEQYF
TRBV6-2/TRBV6-3	14	-	-	TRBJ1-2	TGTGCCAGCAGTTACCGCGGTCTCCCTTATGGCTACACCTTC	CASSYRGLPYGYTF
TRBV18	15	TRBD2	-	TRBJ2-1	TGTGCCAGCTCACCCGGTGGTAGCGGGAACAATGAGCAGTTCTTC	CASSPGGSGNNEQFF
TRBV11-2	17	-	-	TRBJ1-3	TGTGCCAGCAGCCCGCCCTGGGGGGGCGGTTTAGGAAACACCATATATTTT	CASSPPWGGGLGNTIYF
TRBV28	15	-	few	TRBJ1-1	TGTGCCAGCAGTTTATCCCCAGGGATGAACACTGAAGCTTTCTTT	CASSLSPGMNTEAFF
TRBV18	15	-	-	TRBJ1-1	TGTGCCAGCTCACCGGATAGGGGTGGTCACACTGAAGCTTTCTTT	CASSPDRGGHTEAFF
TRBV3-1/TRBV3-2	14	-	-	TRBJ2-7	TGTGCCAGCAGCCAAGTGGCGGGATTTGACGAGCAGTACTTC	CASSQVAGFDEQYF
TRBV9	15	TRBD2	-	TRBJ2-1	TGTGCCAGCAGCGGCCCAAGCGGGAGGTTCTATGAGCAGTTCTTC	CASSGPSGRFYEQFF
TRBV28	17	TRBD2	-	TRBJ2-4	TGTGCCAGCAGCTTGCAGACCGGGACTAGCGGGACCCTCAATCAGTACTTC	CASSLQTGTSGTLNQYF
TRBV13	16	TRBD2	-	TRBJ2-7	TGTGCCAGCAGCTCAGAGACTAGCGGGAACAATAACGAGCAGTACTTC	CASSSETSGNNNEQYF